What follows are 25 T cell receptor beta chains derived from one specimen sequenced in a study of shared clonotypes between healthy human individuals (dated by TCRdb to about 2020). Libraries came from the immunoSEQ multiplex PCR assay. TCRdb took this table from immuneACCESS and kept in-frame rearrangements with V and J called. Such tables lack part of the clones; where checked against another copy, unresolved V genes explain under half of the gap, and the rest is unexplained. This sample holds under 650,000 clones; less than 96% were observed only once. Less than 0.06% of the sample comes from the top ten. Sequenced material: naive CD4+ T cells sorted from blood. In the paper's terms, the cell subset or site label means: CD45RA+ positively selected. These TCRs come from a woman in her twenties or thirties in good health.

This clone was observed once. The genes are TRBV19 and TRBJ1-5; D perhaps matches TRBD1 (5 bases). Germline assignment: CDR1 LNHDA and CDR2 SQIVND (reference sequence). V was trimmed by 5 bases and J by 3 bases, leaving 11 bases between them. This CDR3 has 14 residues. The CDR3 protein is CASSGGRYNQPQHF. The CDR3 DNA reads TGTGCCAGTAGTGGGGGACGATACAATCAGCCCCAGCATTTT.

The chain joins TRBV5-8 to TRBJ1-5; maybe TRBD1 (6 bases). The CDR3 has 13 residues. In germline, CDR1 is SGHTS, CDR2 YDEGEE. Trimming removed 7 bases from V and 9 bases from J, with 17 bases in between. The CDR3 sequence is CASFGGQKRPQHF. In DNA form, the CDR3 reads TGTGCCAGCTTCGGGGGGCAGAAAAGGCCCCAGCATTTT.

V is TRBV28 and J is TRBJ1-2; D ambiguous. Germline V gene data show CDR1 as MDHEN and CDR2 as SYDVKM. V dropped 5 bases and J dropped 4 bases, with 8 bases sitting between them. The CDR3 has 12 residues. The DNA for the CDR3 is TGTGCCAGCAGTCGACAACTCTATGGCTACACCTTC. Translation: CASSRQLYGYTF.

For the CDR3, the DNA is TGTGCCAGCAGCTTGTCGCTAGCCCCAACCGAGCAGTACTTC. Translating it yields CASSLSLAPTEQYF. J is TRBJ2-7 and V is TRBV7-6; tentative D call: TRBD2 (5 bases). V was clipped by 3 bases and J by 6 bases, with 15 bases between them. Germline V gene lookup returns CDR1 SGHVS and CDR2 FNYEAQ. The length of the CDR3 is 14 residues.

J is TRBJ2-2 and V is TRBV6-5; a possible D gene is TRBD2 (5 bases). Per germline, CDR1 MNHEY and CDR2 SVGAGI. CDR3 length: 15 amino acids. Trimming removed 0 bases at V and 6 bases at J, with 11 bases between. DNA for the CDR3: TGTGCCAGCAGTTACTCGAAAGGGAGACCCGGGGAGCTGTTTTTT. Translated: CASSYSKGRPGELFF.

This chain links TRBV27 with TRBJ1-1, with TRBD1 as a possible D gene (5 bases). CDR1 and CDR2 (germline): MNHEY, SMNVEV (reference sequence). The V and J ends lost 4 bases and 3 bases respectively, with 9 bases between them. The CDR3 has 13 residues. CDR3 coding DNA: TGTGCCAGCAGTTCTTTAGGGGACACTGAAGCTTTCTTT. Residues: CASSSLGDTEAFF.

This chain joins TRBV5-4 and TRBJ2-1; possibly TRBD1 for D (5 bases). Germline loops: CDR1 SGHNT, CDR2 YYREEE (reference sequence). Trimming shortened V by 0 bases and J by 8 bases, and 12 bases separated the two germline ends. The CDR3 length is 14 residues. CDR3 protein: CASSLGTQVYEQFF. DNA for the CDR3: TGTGCCAGCAGCTTGGGCACACAGGTCTATGAGCAGTTCTTC.

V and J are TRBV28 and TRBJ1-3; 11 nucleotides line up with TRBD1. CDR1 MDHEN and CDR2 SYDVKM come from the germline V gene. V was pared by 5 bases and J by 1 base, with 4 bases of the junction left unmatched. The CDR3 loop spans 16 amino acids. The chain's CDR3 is CASSTGTGGSGNTIYF. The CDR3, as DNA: TGTGCCAGCAGTACCGGGACAGGGGGTTCTGGAAACACCATATATTTT.

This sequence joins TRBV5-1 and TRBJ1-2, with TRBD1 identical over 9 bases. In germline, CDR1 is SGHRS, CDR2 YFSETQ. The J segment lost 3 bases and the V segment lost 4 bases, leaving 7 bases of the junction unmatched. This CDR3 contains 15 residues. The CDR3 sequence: CASSRTGVGDYGYTF. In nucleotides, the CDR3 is TGCGCCAGCAGCCGGACAGGGGTCGGAGACTATGGCTACACCTTC.

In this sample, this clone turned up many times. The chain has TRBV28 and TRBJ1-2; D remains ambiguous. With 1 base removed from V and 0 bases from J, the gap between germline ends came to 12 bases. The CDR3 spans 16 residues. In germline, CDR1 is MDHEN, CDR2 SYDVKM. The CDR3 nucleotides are TGTGCCAGCAGTTTATACGGGAAAGTAACTAACTATGGCTACACCTTC. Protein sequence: CASSLYGKVTNYGYTF.

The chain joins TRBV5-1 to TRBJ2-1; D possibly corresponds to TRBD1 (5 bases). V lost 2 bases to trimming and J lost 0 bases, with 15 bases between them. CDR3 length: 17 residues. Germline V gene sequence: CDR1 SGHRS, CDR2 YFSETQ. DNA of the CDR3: TGCGCCAGCAGCTTCCGATTTAGGGGCAGCTCCTACAATGAGCAGTTCTTC. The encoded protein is CASSFRFRGSSYNEQFF.

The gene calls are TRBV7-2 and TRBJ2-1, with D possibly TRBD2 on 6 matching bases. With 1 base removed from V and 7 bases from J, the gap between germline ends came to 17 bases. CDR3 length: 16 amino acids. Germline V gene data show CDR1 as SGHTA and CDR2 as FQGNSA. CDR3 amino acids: CASSLGGGAGFNEQFF. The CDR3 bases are TGTGCCAGCAGCTTAGGTGGCGGGGCTGGGTTTAATGAGCAGTTCTTC.

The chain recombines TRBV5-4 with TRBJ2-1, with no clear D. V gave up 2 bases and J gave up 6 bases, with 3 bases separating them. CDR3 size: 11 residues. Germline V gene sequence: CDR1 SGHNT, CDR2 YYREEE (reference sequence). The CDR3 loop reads CASSFGNEQFF. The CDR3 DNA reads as TGTGCCAGCAGCTTTGGCAATGAGCAGTTCTTC. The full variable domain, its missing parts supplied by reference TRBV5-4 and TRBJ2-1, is ETGVTQSPTHLIKTRGQQVTLRCSSQSGHNTVSWYQQALGQGPQFIFQYYREEENGRGNFPPRFSGLQFPNYSSELNVNALELDDSALYLCASSFGNEQFFGPGTRLTVL.

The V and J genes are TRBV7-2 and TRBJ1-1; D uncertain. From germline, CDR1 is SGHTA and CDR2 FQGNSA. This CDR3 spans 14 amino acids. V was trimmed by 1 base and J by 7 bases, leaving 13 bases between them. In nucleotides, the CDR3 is TGTGCCAGCAGCTTAGTGGGATGGGGAGATGAAGCTTTCTTT. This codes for CASSLVGWGDEAFF.

Here the CDR3 reads CASRQSLTADGETQYF. The CDR3 coding sequence is TGTGCCAGCAGACAGAGCCTGACAGCCGACGGAGAGACCCAGTACTTC. The chain combines TRBV6-6 with TRBJ2-5; perhaps TRBD1 as D (5 bases). The V end lost 6 bases, the J end lost 4 bases, and 21 bases lay between the germline ends. Germline V gene data show CDR1 as MNHNY and CDR2 as SVGAGI (reference sequence). This CDR3 spans 16 amino acids.

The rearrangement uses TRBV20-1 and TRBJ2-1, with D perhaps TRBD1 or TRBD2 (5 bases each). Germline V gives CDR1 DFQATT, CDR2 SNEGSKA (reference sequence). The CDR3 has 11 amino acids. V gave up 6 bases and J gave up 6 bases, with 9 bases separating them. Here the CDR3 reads CSAPRGNEQFF. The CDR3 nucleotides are TGCAGTGCGCCGAGGGGCAATGAGCAGTTCTTC.

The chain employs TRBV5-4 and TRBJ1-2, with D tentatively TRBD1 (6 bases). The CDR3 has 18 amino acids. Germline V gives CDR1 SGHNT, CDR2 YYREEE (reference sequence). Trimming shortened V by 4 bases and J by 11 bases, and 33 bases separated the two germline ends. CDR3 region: CASSPTGTHDFWLGGYTF. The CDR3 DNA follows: TGTGCCAGCAGCCCGACCGGGACACACGATTTCTGGTTGGGAGGGTACACCTTC.

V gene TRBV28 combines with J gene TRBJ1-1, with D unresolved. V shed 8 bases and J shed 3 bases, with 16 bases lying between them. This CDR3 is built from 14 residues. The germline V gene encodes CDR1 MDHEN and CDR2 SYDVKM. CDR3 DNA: TGTGCCAGCGGCCTGATTGGGTTCGACACTGAAGCTTTCTTT. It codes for CASGLIGFDTEAFF. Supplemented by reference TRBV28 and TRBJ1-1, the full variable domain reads DVKVTQSSRYLVKRTGEKVFLECVQDMDHENMFWYRQDPGLGLRLIYFSYDVKMKEKGDIPEGYSVSREKKERFSLILESASTNQTSMYLCASGLIGFDTEAFFGQGTRLTVV.

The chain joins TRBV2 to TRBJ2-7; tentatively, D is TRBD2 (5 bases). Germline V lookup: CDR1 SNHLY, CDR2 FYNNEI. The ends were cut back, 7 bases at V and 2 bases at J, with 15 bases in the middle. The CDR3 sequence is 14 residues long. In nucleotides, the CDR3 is TGTGCCAGCACCGCGGGTTCCGGGCCCTACGAGCAGTACTTC. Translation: CASTAGSGPYEQYF. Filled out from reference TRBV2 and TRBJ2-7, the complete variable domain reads EPEVTQTPSHQVTQMGQEVILRCVPISNHLYFYWYRQILGQKVEFLVSFYNNEISEKSEIFDDQFSVERPDGSNFTLKIRSTKLEDSAMYFCASTAGSGPYEQYFGPGTRLTVT.

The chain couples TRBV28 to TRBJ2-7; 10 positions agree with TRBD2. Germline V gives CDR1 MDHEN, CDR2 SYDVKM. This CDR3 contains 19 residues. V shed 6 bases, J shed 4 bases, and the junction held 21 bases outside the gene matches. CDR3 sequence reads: CASRRRGLKTSGLPYEQYF. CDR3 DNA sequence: TGTGCCAGCAGGAGAAGGGGGCTAAAGACTAGCGGGCTCCCGTACGAGCAGTACTTC.

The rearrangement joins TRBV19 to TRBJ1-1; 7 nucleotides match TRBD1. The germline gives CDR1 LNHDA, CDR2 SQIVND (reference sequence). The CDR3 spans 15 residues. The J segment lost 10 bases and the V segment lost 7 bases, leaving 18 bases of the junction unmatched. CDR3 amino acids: CASTPEFDRAAVAFF. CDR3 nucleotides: TGTGCCAGTACCCCAGAATTTGACAGGGCGGCAGTAGCTTTCTTT.

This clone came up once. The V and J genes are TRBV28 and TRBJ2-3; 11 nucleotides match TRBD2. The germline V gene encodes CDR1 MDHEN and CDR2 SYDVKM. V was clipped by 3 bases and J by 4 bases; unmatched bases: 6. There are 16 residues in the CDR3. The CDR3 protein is CASSLWTSGRPDTQYF. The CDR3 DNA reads TGTGCCAGCAGTTTGTGGACTAGCGGGCGACCAGATACGCAGTATTTT.

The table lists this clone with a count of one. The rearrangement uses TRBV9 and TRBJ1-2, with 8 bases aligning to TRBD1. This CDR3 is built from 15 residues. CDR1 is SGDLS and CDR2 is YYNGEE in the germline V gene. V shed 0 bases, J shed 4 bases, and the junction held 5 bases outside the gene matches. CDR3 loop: CASSVAAGTGYGYTF. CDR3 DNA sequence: TGTGCCAGCAGCGTAGCCGCCGGGACAGGCTATGGCTACACCTTC.

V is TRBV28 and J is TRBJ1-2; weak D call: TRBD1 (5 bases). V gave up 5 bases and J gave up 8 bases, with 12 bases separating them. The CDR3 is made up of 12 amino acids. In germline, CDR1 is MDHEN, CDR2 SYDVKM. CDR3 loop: CASSRVGGGYTF. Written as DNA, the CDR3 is TGTGCCAGCAGTCGGGTTGGGGGAGGCTACACCTTC.

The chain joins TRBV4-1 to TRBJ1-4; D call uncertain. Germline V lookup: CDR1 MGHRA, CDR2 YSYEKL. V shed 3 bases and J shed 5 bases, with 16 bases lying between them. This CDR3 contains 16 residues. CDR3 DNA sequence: TGCGCCAGCAGCCAGGAGTCAGACTTAGGGAATGAAAAACTGTTTTTT. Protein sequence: CASSQESDLGNEKLFF.